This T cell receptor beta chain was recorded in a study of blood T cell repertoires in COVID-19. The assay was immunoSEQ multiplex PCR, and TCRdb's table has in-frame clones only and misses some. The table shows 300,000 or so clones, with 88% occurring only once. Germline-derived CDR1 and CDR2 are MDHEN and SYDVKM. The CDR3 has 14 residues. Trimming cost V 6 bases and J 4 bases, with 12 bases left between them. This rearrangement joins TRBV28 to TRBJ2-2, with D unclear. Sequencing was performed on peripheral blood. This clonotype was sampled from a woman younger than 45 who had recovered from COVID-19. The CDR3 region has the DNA TGTGCCAGCAGGAACAATCCCACCACCGGGGAGCTGTTTTTT. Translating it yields CASRNNPTTGELFF. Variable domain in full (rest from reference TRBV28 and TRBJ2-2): DVKVTQSSRYLVKRTGEKVFLECVQDMDHENMFWYRQDPGLGLRLIYFSYDVKMKEKGDIPEGYSVSREKKERFSLILESASTNQTSMYLCASRNNPTTGELFFGEGSRLTVL.